These 15 T cell receptor beta chains originate from one sample sequenced in a study of blood T cell repertoires in COVID-19. Profiling relied on immunoSEQ multiplex PCR, and the TCRdb table lists in-frame clones only, not all of them. The sample lists 200,000 to 300,000 clones, about four fifths occurring once. Sequencing input: peripheral blood. Receptors originate from a woman in her 70s with acute or convalescent COVID-19.

This clone showed up just a few times. The chain couples TRBV3-1 (or the pseudogene TRBV3-2) to TRBJ1-2, with TRBD1 matching over 7 bases. The CDR3 extends over 12 amino acids. The V segment lost 8 bases and the J segment 8 bases; nucleotides outside the gene matches: 8. Germline V gives CDR1 LGHDT, CDR2 YNNKEL (reference sequence). The CDR3 nucleotides are TGTGCCAGCGGGACAGTCGGATTGGGCTACACCTTC. Translating gives CASGTVGLGYTF.

The rearrangement links TRBV29-1 to TRBJ1-1; 7 nucleotides agree with TRBD1. This CDR3 spans 15 amino acids. The V gene end was trimmed by 7 bases and the J gene end by 0 bases; junction bases not matched to a gene: 11. Looked up from germline, CDR1 is SQVTM and CDR2 is ANQGSEA. The CDR3 reads CSAERGQTMNTEAFF. The CDR3 nucleotides read TGCAGCGCGGAAAGGGGGCAAACCATGAACACTGAAGCTTTCTTT.

This chain links TRBV7-2 with TRBJ2-1, with 9 bases that match TRBD1. Looked up from germline, CDR1 is SGHTA and CDR2 is FQGNSA. There are 13 residues in the CDR3. Trimming took 6 bases from V and 11 from J; bases not matched to a gene: 8. Here the CDR3 reads CASSYRDRAQQFF. The DNA for the CDR3 is TGTGCCAGCAGTTACCGGGACAGGGCCCAGCAGTTCTTC.

The sample holds a few counts of this clone. The V call is TRBV19, the J call TRBJ1-5; D is unclear. The ends were cut back, 9 bases at V and 11 bases at J, with 20 bases in the middle. The length of the CDR3 is 13 residues. Germline values: CDR1 LNHDA, CDR2 SQIVND (reference sequence). CDR3 in amino acids: CASRIPGVMTQHF. CDR3 bases: TGTGCCAGCAGAATACCCGGTGTCATGACCCAGCATTTT.

The gene calls are TRBV5-1 and TRBJ2-3; 7 positions agree with TRBD1. The V gene end was trimmed by 4 bases and the J gene end by 5 bases; junction bases not matched to a gene: 7. The CDR3 has 14 residues. Per germline, CDR1 SGHRS and CDR2 YFSETQ. CDR3 region: CASSPGTAKDTQYF. In nucleotides, the CDR3 is TGCGCCAGCAGCCCCGGGACAGCCAAAGATACGCAGTATTTT. Based on the CDR3 plus reference TRBV5-1 and TRBJ2-3, the full variable domain is KAGVTQTPRYLIKTRGQQVTLSCSPISGHRSVSWYQQTPGQGLQFLFEYFSETQRNKGNFPGRFSGRQFSNSRSEMNVSTLELGDSALYLCASSPGTAKDTQYFGPGTRLTVL.

The V gene is TRBV7-2, the J gene TRBJ2-3; perhaps TRBD2 as D (5 bases). The germline V gene has CDR1 SGHTA and CDR2 FQGNSA. The CDR3 loop spans 18 amino acids. The V gene lost 1 base and the J gene lost 5 bases, with 22 bases spanning the gap. This CDR3 is CASSLGFRGSAMLDTQYF. The CDR3 nucleotides read TGTGCCAGCAGCTTAGGATTTCGGGGAAGCGCAATGTTAGATACGCAGTATTTT.

The rearrangement links TRBV6-1 to TRBJ1-6; D not resolved. V was pared by 2 bases and J by 8 bases, with 7 bases between. The CDR3 sequence is 13 residues long. Per germline, CDR1 MNHNS and CDR2 SASEGT. CDR3 in amino acids: CASSEMVDSPLHF. CDR3 sequence (DNA): TGTGCCAGCAGTGAAATGGTAGATTCACCCCTCCACTTT.

The V and J genes are TRBV7-2 and TRBJ2-6; D call uncertain. Trimming removed 2 bases from V and 0 bases from J, with 8 bases in between. This CDR3 is 16 amino acids long. Germline V CDR1 and CDR2: SGHTA, FQGNSA. CDR3 nucleotides: TGTGCCAGCAGCTTATATGGCAGCTCTGGGGCCAACGTCCTGACTTTC. As protein: CASSLYGSSGANVLTF.

The CDR3 region has the DNA TGTGCCAGCAGCTACACAGGGTCGGGCGGCTATGGCTACACCTTC. It translates to CASSYTGSGGYGYTF. The chain combines TRBV7-2 with TRBJ1-2; TRBD1 might be the D (6 bases). This CDR3 region has 15 residues. Trimming cost V 4 bases and J 4 bases, with 16 bases left between them. The V gene's germline CDR1 is SGHTA and CDR2 FQGNSA.

This chain joins TRBV5-1 and TRBJ2-1, with D possibly matching TRBD1 (5 bases). The CDR3 spans 15 residues. The V gene's germline CDR1 is SGHRS and CDR2 YFSETQ. Trimming cost V 5 bases and J 4 bases, with 16 bases left between them. DNA of the CDR3: TGCGCCAGCAGTCCGACAGAGGTCGCTTACAATGAGCAGTTCTTC. Protein: CASSPTEVAYNEQFF.

Notes on this clone: This specimen includes other DNA sequences encoding the same CDR3. The chain is built from TRBV6-5 and TRBJ1-1; 7 bases align to TRBD1. The germline V gene has CDR1 MNHEY and CDR2 SVGAGI. J lost 2 bases, V lost 2 bases, and 5 bases had no gene match. The CDR3 runs to 15 residues. The CDR3 here is CASSYGGQTNTEAFF. The CDR3 coding sequence is TGTGCCAGCAGTTACGGGGGACAGACCAACACTGAAGCTTTCTTT.

V gene TRBV5-1 combines with J gene TRBJ2-5; D remains unclear. Germline CDR1 is SGHRS and CDR2 is YFSETQ. The CDR3 extends over 12 amino acids. V lost 2 bases and J lost 2, with 4 bases in between. The CDR3 sequence: CASSFSQETQYF. The CDR3 region has the DNA TGCGCCAGCAGCTTTTCACAAGAGACCCAGTACTTC. The full variable domain, completed using reference TRBV5-1 and TRBJ2-5, is KAGVTQTPRYLIKTRGQQVTLSCSPISGHRSVSWYQQTPGQGLQFLFEYFSETQRNKGNFPGRFSGRQFSNSRSEMNVSTLELGDSALYLCASSFSQETQYFGPGTRLLVL.

The rearrangement links TRBV19 to TRBJ2-5; TRBD2 aligns across 7 bases. Germline lookup yields CDR1 LNHDA and CDR2 SQIVND (reference sequence). V dropped 4 bases and J dropped 1; count of bases not matched to a gene: 0. The CDR3 loop spans 13 amino acids. The CDR3 protein is CASSRLAQETQYF. The CDR3 DNA sequence: TGTGCCAGTAGTAGACTAGCCCAAGAGACCCAGTACTTC. Variable domain in full (rest from reference TRBV19 and TRBJ2-5): DGGITQSPKYLFRKEGQNVTLSCEQNLNHDAMYWYRQDPGQGLRLIYYSQIVNDFQKGDIAEGYSVSREKKESFPLTVTSAQKNPTAFYLCASSRLAQETQYFGPGTRLLVL.

This chain uses TRBV5-8 with TRBJ2-3; 10 nucleotides agree with TRBD1. Germline V CDR1 and CDR2: SGHTS, YDEGEE. Trimming at V came to 8 bases and at J to 4 bases, leaving 10 bases not matched to a gene. CDR3 length equals 15 residues. The chain's CDR3 is CASLPGTGEADTQYF. The CDR3 nucleotides are TGTGCCAGTTTACCAGGGACAGGGGAAGCAGATACGCAGTATTTT.

This clone was observed once. The chain has TRBV10-3 and TRBJ2-3; 9 bases fit TRBD2. Per germline, CDR1 ENHRY and CDR2 SYGVKD. The CDR3 totals 16 residues. Trimming removed 0 bases from V and 5 bases from J; junction bases left unmatched: 6. The CDR3 DNA follows: TGTGCCATCAGTGAGTCAGGCGGGGGGGCCGGAGATACGCAGTATTTT. This gives the protein CAISESGGGAGDTQYF.